The T cell receptor beta chain under discussion was sequenced for a study of identical twins. Points from the study as a whole: Invariant MAIT and iNKT cells could partly confound zero-insertion analyses. Conclusions were based on cross-sectional statistical analysis, without following the same donors. With abundant cord blood beta clonotypes, insertions were fewer; memory repertoires showed no such pattern.

The CDR3 is 14 amino acids. The J segment lost 9 bases and the V segment lost 3 bases, leaving 9 bases of the junction unmatched. In germline, CDR1 is DFQATT, CDR2 SNEGSKA (reference sequence). It was template switching that added a universal primer site, and there were unique molecular identifiers on the cDNA. A single record per CDR3 protein comes from TCRdb applying MiXCR to the 5' RACE reads. This table holds hundreds of thousands of distinct CDR3 sequences, roughly 9.4% found once. This clonotype came up a few times. Its antigen remains unknown. This chain links TRBV20-1 with TRBJ2-1; 9 bases align to TRBD2. This receptor was taken from a young woman in good health. The sample comprised memory (CD45RO+) T cells sorted from blood. The CDR3: CSARAAGGPSEQFF. CDR3 DNA sequence: TGCAGTGCTAGGGCCGCGGGAGGGCCTTCTGAGCAGTTCTTC.